The TCR beta chain described here comes from a study of blood T cell repertoires in COVID-19. Looking at the study overall: PBMCs, B-cell-depleted T cells, or T cells were the source of the cDNA or gDNA that made up the material.

V was shortened by 3 bases and J by 1 base, with 13 bases between the two germline ends. This CDR3 is built from 15 residues. CDR1 and CDR2 from the germline V gene are MNHEY and SMNVEV (reference sequence). The authors' processing: Amplification with reference gene primers provided the estimates of nucleated cell counts. Here immunoSEQ multiplex PCR was the method, and the copy in TCRdb shows in-frame clones only, minus some. Clone size and V and J calls were adopted from that table, with D and trimming inferred from the DNA. The data contain 140,000 or so clones, 80% of them singletons. The sample comprised peripheral blood. V gene TRBV27 combines with J gene TRBJ2-7; D may be TRBD1 (6 bases). This receptor was obtained from a man aged 65-85 years who had recovered from COVID-19. This CDR3 reads CASSLSGVRSYEQYF. CDR3 nucleotide sequence: TGTGCCAGCAGTTTGTCAGGGGTAAGGTCCTACGAGCAGTACTTC.